A single sample is the source of the 18 T cell receptor beta chains below, sequenced in a study of PD-L1 blockade in urothelial cancer. This sample's time point: peripheral blood 6 weeks after treatment start. TCRdb's copy holds only in-frame clones and misses some; the assay was immunoSEQ multiplex PCR. The data contain approximately 91,000 clones, around four fifths of them seen just once; the ten biggest clones take up around 7.7%. The sequencing here drew on PBMCs, taken around atezolizumab (anti-PD-L1) treatment. The source is a man aged 70-80 years with urothelial cancer.

The genes are TRBV5-1 and TRBJ1-4, with TRBD1 matching over 8 bases. The CDR3 extends over 15 amino acids. Germline-derived CDR1 and CDR2 are SGHRS and YFSETQ. J was trimmed by 0 bases and V by 5 bases; bases with no gene match: 3. The CDR3 protein is CASSDRGTTNEKLFF. CDR3 bases: TGCGCCAGCAGTGACAGGGGCACAACTAATGAAAAACTGTTTTTT.

The J gene is TRBJ2-5, the V gene TRBV7-2; TRBD2 might be the D (5 bases). Looked up from germline, CDR1 is SGHTA and CDR2 is FQGNSA. CDR3 length equals 13 residues. The ends were cut back, 5 bases at V and 5 bases at J, with 12 bases in the middle. CDR3 coding DNA: TGTGCCAGCAGCCAACTAGGTCGCGAGACCCAGTACTTC. Amino acid sequence: CASSQLGRETQYF.

This clone occurred a few times. The V call is TRBV28, the J call TRBJ1-1; possible D gene TRBD1, 6 bases. V lost 6 bases and J 4 bases, leaving 21 bases between the germline ends. The CDR3 length is 16 residues. The germline V gene has CDR1 MDHEN and CDR2 SYDVKM. CDR3 nucleotides: TGTGCCAGCAGCCCACAGGGCAAGGCGCCGGGCACTGAAGCTTTCTTT. Its translation: CASSPQGKAPGTEAFF.

The chain couples TRBV2 to TRBJ1-2; 7 bases fit TRBD1. From germline, CDR1 is SNHLY and CDR2 FYNNEI. Trimming at V came to 5 bases and at J to 4 bases, leaving 4 bases not matched to a gene. The CDR3 sequence is 13 residues long. Here the CDR3 DNA reads TGTGCCAGCAGTTCCGGACAGGTCTATGGCTACACCTTC. Amino acids: CASSSGQVYGYTF.

This sequence joins TRBV6-1 and TRBJ1-4; tentatively, D is TRBD1 (5 bases). The CDR3 covers 15 residues. CDR1 is MNHNS, CDR2 SASEGT, per germline. V lost 6 bases and J lost 0, with 11 bases in between. The DNA of the CDR3 is TGTGCCAGCAGCCTTACAGGCCCAACTAATGAAAAACTGTTTTTT. Translating gives CASSLTGPTNEKLFF.

The chain has TRBV5-6 and TRBJ2-7; 8 bases align to TRBD2. Germline-derived CDR1 and CDR2 are SGHDT and YYEEEE. This CDR3 is 15 amino acids long. The J segment lost 3 bases and the V segment lost 4 bases, leaving 9 bases of the junction unmatched. CDR3 nucleotides: TGTGCCAGCAGCCCCGGGGGGGTCAGCCGCTACGAGCAGTACTTC. Protein sequence: CASSPGGVSRYEQYF.

The V call is TRBV7-9, the J call TRBJ2-1; 13 positions agree with TRBD2. Looked up from germline, CDR1 is SEHNR and CDR2 is FQNEAQ (reference sequence). The CDR3 has 14 residues. The V segment lost 5 bases and the J segment 8 bases; nucleotides outside the gene matches: 3. CDR3 protein: CASSRTSGRDEQFF. CDR3 bases: TGTGCCAGCAGCCGGACTAGCGGGAGAGATGAGCAGTTCTTC.

CDR3 sequence: CASSLLIAGGRETQYF. CDR3 bases: TGTGCCAGCAGTTTACTCATAGCGGGAGGTAGAGAGACCCAGTACTTC. The chain uses TRBV28 and TRBJ2-5, with TRBD2 identical over 10 bases. Germline values: CDR1 MDHEN, CDR2 SYDVKM. J lost 4 bases, V lost 2 bases, and 7 bases had no gene match. The CDR3 has 16 residues.

The chain couples TRBV10-1 to TRBJ2-3; the match to TRBD1 covers 7 bases. V was pared by 1 base and J by 0 bases, with 7 bases of the junction left unmatched. The CDR3 spans 17 residues. The V gene's germline CDR1 is WNHNN and CDR2 SYGVQD (reference sequence). CDR3 amino acids: CASSEYQSRGSTDTQYF. The DNA for the CDR3 is TGCGCCAGCAGTGAGTATCAGTCCAGGGGGAGCACAGATACGCAGTATTTT.

J is TRBJ1-1 and V is TRBV6-1, with 8 bases identical to TRBD1. The CDR3 consists of 13 residues. Per germline, CDR1 MNHNS and CDR2 SASEGT. The J segment lost 4 bases and the V segment lost 5 bases, leaving 3 bases of the junction unmatched. The CDR3 DNA reads TGTGCCAGCAGTCTACAGGGGGGCACTGAAGCTTTCTTT. Its protein is CASSLQGGTEAFF.

This sequence joins TRBV7-2 and TRBJ2-6; 9 bases align to TRBD1. Per the germline V gene, CDR1 is SGHTA and CDR2 is FQGNSA. CDR3 length: 17 amino acids. The junction had 5 bases not matched to a gene; V was cut back by 3 bases and J by 2 bases. The CDR3 spells CASSLARDRAGANVLTF. The CDR3 DNA follows: TGTGCCAGCAGCTTGGCCCGGGACAGGGCTGGGGCCAACGTCCTGACTTTC.

This chain joins TRBV18 and TRBJ1-1, with 8 bases aligning to TRBD1. Trimming took 6 bases from V and 1 from J; bases not matched to a gene: 7. The CDR3 sequence is 15 residues long. The germline V gene has CDR1 KGHSH and CDR2 LQKENI. The CDR3 loop is CASSIQGAQNTEAFF. The CDR3 DNA sequence: TGTGCCAGCTCCATCCAGGGGGCCCAGAACACTGAAGCTTTCTTT.

The V and J genes are TRBV29-1 and TRBJ1-1, with TRBD1 matching over 7 bases. The germline CDR1 and CDR2 sequences are SQVTM and ANQGSEA. The J segment lost 0 bases and the V segment lost 6 bases, leaving 7 bases of the junction unmatched. This CDR3 has 14 amino acids. The CDR3 bases are TGCAGCGTACGGACAGGAAGCATGAACACTGAAGCTTTCTTT. Translation gives CSVRTGSMNTEAFF. Variable domain in full (rest from reference TRBV29-1 and TRBJ1-1): SAVISQKPSRDICQRGTSLTIQCQVDSQVTMMFWYRQQPGQSLTLIATANQGSEATYESGFVIDKFPISRPNLTFSTLTVSNMSPEDSSIYLCSVRTGSMNTEAFFGQGTRLTVV.

This chain links TRBV6-1 with TRBJ2-7; no clear D gene. Germline CDR1 is MNHNS and CDR2 is SASEGT. This CDR3 comprises 14 residues. Deletions cut 3 bases from V and 5 bases from J, with 14 bases between. As DNA, the CDR3 is TGTGCCAGCAGTGAGCGGAATTTAGGCCACGAGCAGTACTTC. This encodes CASSERNLGHEQYF.

This clone was picked up a small number of times. The V gene is TRBV9, the J gene TRBJ1-3, with TRBD1 matching over 7 bases. The CDR3 totals 17 residues. The germline V gene encodes CDR1 SGDLS and CDR2 YYNGEE. V was pared by 4 bases and J by 0 bases, with 10 bases of the junction left unmatched. The CDR3 sequence is CASSTWTGTDSGNTIYF. CDR3 nucleotide sequence: TGTGCCAGCAGCACTTGGACAGGTACTGACTCTGGAAACACCATATATTTT.

This chain uses TRBV11-3 with TRBJ2-7; TRBD1 matches 9 bases. Germline loops: CDR1 SGHNT, CDR2 YENEEA. V dropped 7 bases and J dropped 8; count of bases not matched to a gene: 12. This CDR3 region has 14 residues. This CDR3 is CASTPGQGEQKQYF. The CDR3 bases are TGTGCCAGCACCCCGGGACAGGGTGAACAGAAGCAGTACTTC.

The J gene is TRBJ1-2, the V gene TRBV4-1; D possibly corresponds to TRBD1 (5 bases). The germline V and J ends were trimmed by 5 bases and 2 bases, with 18 bases remaining between them. In germline, CDR1 is MGHRA, CDR2 YSYEKL. This CDR3 is built from 16 residues. CDR3 nucleotide sequence: TGCGCCAGCAGCAAAGGGGAGGTCTCCCCGAACTATGGCTACACCTTC. This sequence encodes CASSKGEVSPNYGYTF.

This clone was observed a single time. The CDR3 region has the DNA TGTGCCAGCAGCCAAGATAAATGGGGAGGGCAGCCCCAGCATTTT. Protein sequence: CASSQDKWGGQPQHF. This chain links TRBV4-2 with TRBJ1-5; D unresolved. Germline-derived CDR1 and CDR2 are LGHNA and YNFKEQ. This CDR3 has 15 amino acids. V lost 0 bases and J 7 bases, leaving 13 bases between the germline ends.